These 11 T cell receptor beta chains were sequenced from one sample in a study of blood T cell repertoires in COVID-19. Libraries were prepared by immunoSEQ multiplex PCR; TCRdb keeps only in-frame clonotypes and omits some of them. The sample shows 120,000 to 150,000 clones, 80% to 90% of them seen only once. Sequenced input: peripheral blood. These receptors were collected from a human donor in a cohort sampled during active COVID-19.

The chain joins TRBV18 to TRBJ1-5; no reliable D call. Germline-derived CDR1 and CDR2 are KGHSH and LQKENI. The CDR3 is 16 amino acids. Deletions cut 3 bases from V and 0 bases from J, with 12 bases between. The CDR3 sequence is CASSPPGGNSNQPQHF. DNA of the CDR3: TGTGCCAGCTCACCCCCGGGAGGAAATAGCAATCAGCCCCAGCATTTT.

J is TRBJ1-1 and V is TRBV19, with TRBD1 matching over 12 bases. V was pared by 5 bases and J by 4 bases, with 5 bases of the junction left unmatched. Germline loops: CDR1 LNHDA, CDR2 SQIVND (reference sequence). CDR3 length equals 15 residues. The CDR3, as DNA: TGTGCCAGTAGTTGGGACAGGGGGCTTGGCACTGAAGCTTTCTTT. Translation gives CASSWDRGLGTEAFF.

CDR3 sequence (DNA): TGCAGCTGGGACAACTCCTACGAGCAGTACTTC. Translating it yields CSWDNSYEQYF. The J gene is TRBJ2-7, the V gene TRBV20-1; tentatively, D is TRBD1 (6 bases). CDR1 and CDR2 from the germline V gene are DFQATT and SNEGSKA (reference sequence). The CDR3 has 11 residues.

CDR3 sequence reads: CASSRAREDEKLFF. The CDR3 nucleotides read TGTGCCAGCAGTCGGGCCCGGGAAGATGAAAAACTGTTTTTT. The chain employs TRBV7-9 and TRBJ1-4; D is unresolved. The CDR3 consists of 14 residues. V was clipped by 6 bases and J by 6 bases, with 14 bases between them. Germline V gene data show CDR1 as SEHNR and CDR2 as FQNEAQ (reference sequence).

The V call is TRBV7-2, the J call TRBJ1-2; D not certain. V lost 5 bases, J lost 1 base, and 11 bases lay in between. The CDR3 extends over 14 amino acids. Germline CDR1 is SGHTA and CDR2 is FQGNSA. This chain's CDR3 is CASSLTRDNYGYTF. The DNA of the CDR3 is TGTGCCAGCAGCCTCACGCGGGATAACTATGGCTACACCTTC. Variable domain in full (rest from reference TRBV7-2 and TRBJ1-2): GAGVSQSPSNKVTEKGKDVELRCDPISGHTALYWYRQSLGQGLEFLIYFQGNSAPDKSGLPSDRFSAERTGGSVSTLTIQRTQQEDSAVYLCASSLTRDNYGYTFGSGTRLTVV.

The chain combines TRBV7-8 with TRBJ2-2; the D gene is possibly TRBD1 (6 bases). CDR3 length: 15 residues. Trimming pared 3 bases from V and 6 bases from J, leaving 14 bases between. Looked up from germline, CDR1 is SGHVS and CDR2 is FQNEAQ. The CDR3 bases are TGTGCCAGCAGCTTTGGGGGCGACCTTGCCGGGGAGCTGTTTTTT. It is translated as CASSFGGDLAGELFF.

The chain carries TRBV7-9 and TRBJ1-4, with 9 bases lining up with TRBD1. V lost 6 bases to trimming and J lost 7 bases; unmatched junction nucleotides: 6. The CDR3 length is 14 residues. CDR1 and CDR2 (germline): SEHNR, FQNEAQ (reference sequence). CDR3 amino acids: CASSLQGASEKLFF. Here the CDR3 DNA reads TGTGCCAGCAGTTTACAGGGGGCAAGTGAAAAACTGTTTTTT.

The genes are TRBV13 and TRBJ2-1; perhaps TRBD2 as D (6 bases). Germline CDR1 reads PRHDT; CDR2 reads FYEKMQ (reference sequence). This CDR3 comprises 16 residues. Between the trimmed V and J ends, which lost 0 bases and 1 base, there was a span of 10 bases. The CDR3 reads CASSLGLGGSYNEQFF. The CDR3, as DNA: TGTGCCAGCAGCTTAGGTTTGGGGGGATCCTACAATGAGCAGTTCTTC. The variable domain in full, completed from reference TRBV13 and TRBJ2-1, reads AAGVIQSPRHLIKEKRETATLKCYPIPRHDTVYWYQQGPGQDPQFLISFYEKMQSDKGSIPDRFSAQQFSDYHSELNMSSLELGDSALYFCASSLGLGGSYNEQFFGPGTRLTVL.

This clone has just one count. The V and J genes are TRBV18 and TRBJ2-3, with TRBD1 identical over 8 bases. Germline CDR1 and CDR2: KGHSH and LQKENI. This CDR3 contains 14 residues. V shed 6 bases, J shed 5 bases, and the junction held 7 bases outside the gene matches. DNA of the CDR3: TGTGCCAGCTCGAAGGAACAGGGGGGAGATACGCAGTATTTT. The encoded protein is CASSKEQGGDTQYF.

The CDR3 here is CASSSAGPWGGGETQYF. The CDR3 DNA sequence: TGTGCCAGCAGTTCCGCGGGGCCGTGGGGCGGGGGAGAGACCCAGTACTTC. This chain uses TRBV27 with TRBJ2-5; the match to TRBD2 covers 7 bases. The germline V gene has CDR1 MNHEY and CDR2 SMNVEV (reference sequence). Germline trimming cut 4 bases from V and 4 bases from J; bases unmatched to any gene: 15. The CDR3 has 17 amino acids.

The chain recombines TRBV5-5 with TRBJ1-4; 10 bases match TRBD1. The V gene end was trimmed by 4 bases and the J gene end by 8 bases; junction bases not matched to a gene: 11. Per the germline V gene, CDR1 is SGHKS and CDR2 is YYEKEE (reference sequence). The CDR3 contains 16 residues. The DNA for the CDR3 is TGTGCCAGCAGCCCTCCCGGACAGGGGGTCCGCGAAAAACTGTTTTTT. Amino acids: CASSPPGQGVREKLFF.